This TCR beta chain is drawn from a study of vaccination effects on CD4 cells after COVID-19. Study at large: Participants each got two BNT162b2 or mRNA-1273 vaccine doses. Study-wide results and limits: Convalescent patients were scarce in the study, and it lacked early post-infection timepoints. There was only 1 of 255 vaccine-induced clones in healthy vaccinees that cross-reacted with common cold coronaviruses. Late after vaccination, infection- and vaccine-induced clones showed marked clonal contraction.

Repertoires were generated with immunoSEQ multiplex PCR, while TCRdb's copy carries only in-frame clones and drops some. The data hold some 52,000 clones, with roughly 79% observed a single time. Worth noting for this clone: The antigen remains unidentified.

Before sequencing took place, the ViraFEST assay used viral peptide pools to expand antigen-specific CD4+ T cells. The culture ran for 10 to 11 days, and then CD4+ T cells were isolated. Prior SARS-CoV-2 infection was absent in the vaccine recipients, as shown by negative nucleocapsid antibodies. The clonotype originates from a human donor who received a COVID-19 vaccine. This material consisted of CD4+ T cells from PBMCs cultured with HCoV-OC43 spike peptides, taken before COVID-19 vaccination. Indicated subset: HCoV-OC43 spike overlapping peptide pool stimulation.

CDR3 loop: CASRPDGHQETQYF. CDR3 in DNA: TGCGCCAGTCGCCCCGACGGGCACCAAGAGACCCAGTACTTC. This sequence joins TRBV5-1 and TRBJ2-5; D uncertain. The V end was cut by 8 bases, the J end by 0 bases, with 14 bases between. Germline V gene lookup returns CDR1 SGHRS and CDR2 YFSETQ. The CDR3 sequence is 14 residues long.